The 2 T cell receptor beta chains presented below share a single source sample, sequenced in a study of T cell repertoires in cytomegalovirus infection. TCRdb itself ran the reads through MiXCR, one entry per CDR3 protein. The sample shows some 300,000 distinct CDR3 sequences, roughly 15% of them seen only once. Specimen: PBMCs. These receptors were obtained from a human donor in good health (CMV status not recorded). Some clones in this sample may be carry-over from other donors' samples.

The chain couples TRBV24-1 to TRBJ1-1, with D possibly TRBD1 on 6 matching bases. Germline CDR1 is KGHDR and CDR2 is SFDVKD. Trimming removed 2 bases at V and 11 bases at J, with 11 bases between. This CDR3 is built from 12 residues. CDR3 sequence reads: CATSDSGGTAFF. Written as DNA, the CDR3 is TGTGCCACCAGTGATTCGGGGGGCACGGCTTTCTTT.

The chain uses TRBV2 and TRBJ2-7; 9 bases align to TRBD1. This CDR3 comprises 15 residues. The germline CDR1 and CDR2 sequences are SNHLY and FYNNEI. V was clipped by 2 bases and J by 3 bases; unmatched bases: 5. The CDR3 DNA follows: TGTGCCAGCAGTGAATCTATGACAGGGGGCTACGAGCAGTACTTC. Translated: CASSESMTGGYEQYF.